This T cell receptor (beta chain) was found in a study of blood T cell repertoires in COVID-19. Study-wide context: There were acute and convalescent COVID-19 samples, and they came from the United States, Italy and Spain. T cells, B-cell-depleted T cells, or PBMCs provided the cDNA or gDNA that served as material.

Per the original data handling: Reference gene primer amplification gave estimated nucleated cell counts. Here immunoSEQ multiplex PCR was the method, and the copy in TCRdb shows in-frame clones only, minus some. V and J calls and clone size come straight from that table; D and trimming were deduced from the DNA. The sample has some 340,000 clones, about 85% seen once. Trimming pared 0 bases from V and 2 bases from J, leaving 10 bases between. The CDR3 extends over 15 amino acids. Germline V gene data show CDR1 as MNHEY and CDR2 as SMNVEV (reference sequence). The sample consisted of peripheral blood. The gene calls are TRBV27 and TRBJ1-2, with D perhaps matching TRBD1 (5 bases). The sequence was collected from a woman aged 18-29 years with acute or convalescent COVID-19. The CDR3: CASSLSGGMNYGYTF. CDR3 nucleotides: TGTGCCAGCAGTTTATCGGGGGGGATGAACTATGGCTACACCTTC.